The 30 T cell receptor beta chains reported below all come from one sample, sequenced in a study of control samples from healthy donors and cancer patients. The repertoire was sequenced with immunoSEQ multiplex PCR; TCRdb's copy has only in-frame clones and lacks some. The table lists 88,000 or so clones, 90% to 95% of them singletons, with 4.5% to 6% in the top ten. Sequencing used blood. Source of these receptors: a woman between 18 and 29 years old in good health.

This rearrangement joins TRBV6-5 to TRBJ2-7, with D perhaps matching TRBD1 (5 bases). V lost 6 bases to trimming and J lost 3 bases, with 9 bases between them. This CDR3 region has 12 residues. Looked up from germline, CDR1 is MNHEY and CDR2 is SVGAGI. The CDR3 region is CASRTTDYEQYF. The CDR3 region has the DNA TGTGCCAGCAGAACGACAGACTACGAGCAGTACTTC.

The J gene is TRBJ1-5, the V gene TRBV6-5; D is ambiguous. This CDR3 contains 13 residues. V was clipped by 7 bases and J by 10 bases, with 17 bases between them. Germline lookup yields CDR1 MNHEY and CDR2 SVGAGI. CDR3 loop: CASTSGPQIPQHF. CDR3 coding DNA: TGTGCCAGCACTTCCGGGCCCCAAATTCCCCAGCATTTT.

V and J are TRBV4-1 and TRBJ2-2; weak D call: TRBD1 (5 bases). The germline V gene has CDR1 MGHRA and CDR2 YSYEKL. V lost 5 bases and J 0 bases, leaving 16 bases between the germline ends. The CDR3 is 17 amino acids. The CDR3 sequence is CASSYDLSRANTGELFF. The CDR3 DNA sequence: TGCGCCAGCAGCTACGACTTGTCCAGGGCGAACACCGGGGAGCTGTTTTTT.

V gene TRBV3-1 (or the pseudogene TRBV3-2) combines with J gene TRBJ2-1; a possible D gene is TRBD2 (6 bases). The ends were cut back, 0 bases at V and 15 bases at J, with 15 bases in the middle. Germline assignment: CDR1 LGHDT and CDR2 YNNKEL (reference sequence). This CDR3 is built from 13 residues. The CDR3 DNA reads TGTGCCAGCAGCCAAGATCTTGTGACTAGTCCGTTCTTC. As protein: CASSQDLVTSPFF.

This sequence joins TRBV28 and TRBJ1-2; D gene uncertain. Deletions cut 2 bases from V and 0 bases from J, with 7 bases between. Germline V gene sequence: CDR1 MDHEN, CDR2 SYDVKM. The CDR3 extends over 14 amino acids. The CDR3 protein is CASSLGSPNYGYTF. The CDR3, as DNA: TGTGCCAGCAGTTTAGGTTCACCTAACTATGGCTACACCTTC.

The CDR3 coding sequence is TGTGCCAGCAGCCAAGTACCGTACTACGAGCAGTACTTC. Protein product: CASSQVPYYEQYF. The chain couples TRBV14 to TRBJ2-7; D is ambiguous. CDR3 length equals 13 residues. Trimming removed 1 base from V and 3 bases from J, with 7 bases in between. Germline CDR1 is SGHDN and CDR2 is FVKESK.

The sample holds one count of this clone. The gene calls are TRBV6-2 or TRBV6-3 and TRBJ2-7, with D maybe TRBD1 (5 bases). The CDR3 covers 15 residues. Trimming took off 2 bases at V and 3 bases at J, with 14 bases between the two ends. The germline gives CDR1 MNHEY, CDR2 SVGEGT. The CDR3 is CASSYGRAPVYEQYF. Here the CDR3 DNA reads TGTGCCAGCAGTTACGGCAGGGCGCCAGTCTACGAGCAGTACTTC.

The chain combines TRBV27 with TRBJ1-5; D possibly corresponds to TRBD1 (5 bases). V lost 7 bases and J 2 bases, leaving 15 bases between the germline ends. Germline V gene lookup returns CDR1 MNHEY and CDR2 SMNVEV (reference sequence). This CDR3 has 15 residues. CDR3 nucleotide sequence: TGTGCCAGCACCAGGGACCCTACCGGCAATCAGCCCCAGCATTTT. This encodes CASTRDPTGNQPQHF.

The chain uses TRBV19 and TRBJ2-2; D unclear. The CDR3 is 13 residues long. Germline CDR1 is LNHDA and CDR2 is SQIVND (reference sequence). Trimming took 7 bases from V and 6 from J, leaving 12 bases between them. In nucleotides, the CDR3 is TGTGCCAGTACACCCCCATTCGCCGGGGAGCTGTTTTTT. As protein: CASTPPFAGELFF.

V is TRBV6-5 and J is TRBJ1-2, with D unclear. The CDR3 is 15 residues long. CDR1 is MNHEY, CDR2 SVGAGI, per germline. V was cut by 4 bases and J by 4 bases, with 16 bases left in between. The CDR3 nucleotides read TGTGCCAGCAGTTTGTTTCGGTTCTTTCTCTATGGCTACACCTTC. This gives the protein CASSLFRFFLYGYTF.

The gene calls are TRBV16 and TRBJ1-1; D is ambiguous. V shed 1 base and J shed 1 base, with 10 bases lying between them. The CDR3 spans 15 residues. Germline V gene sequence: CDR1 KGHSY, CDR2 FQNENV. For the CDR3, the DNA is TGTGCCAGCAGCCAATTAGGGAGGAAGAACACTGAAGCTTTCTTT. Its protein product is CASSQLGRKNTEAFF.

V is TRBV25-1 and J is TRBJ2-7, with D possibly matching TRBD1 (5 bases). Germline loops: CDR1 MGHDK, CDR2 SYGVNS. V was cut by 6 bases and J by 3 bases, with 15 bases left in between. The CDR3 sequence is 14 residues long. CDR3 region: CASSPPAGHYEQYF. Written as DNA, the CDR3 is TGTGCCAGCAGCCCCCCCGCAGGGCACTACGAGCAGTACTTC.

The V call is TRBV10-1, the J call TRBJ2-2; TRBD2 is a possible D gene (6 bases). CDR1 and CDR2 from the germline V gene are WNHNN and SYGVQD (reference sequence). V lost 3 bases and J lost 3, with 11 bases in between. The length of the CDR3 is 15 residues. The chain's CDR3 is CASSDFWGDTGELFF. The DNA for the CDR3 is TGCGCCAGCAGTGACTTCTGGGGGGACACCGGGGAGCTGTTTTTT.

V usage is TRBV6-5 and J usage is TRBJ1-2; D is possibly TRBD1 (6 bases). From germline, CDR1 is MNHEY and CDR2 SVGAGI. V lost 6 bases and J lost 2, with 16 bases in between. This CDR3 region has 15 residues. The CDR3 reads CASRARQAHNYGYTF. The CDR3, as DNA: TGTGCCAGCAGGGCAAGACAGGCACACAACTATGGCTACACCTTC.

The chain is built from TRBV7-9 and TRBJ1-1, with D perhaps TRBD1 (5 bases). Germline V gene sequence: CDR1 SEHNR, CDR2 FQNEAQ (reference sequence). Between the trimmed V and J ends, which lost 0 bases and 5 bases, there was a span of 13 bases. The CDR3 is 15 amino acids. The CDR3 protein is CASSLALAGPTEAFF. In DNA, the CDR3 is TGTGCCAGCAGCTTAGCGTTGGCAGGGCCAACTGAAGCTTTCTTT.

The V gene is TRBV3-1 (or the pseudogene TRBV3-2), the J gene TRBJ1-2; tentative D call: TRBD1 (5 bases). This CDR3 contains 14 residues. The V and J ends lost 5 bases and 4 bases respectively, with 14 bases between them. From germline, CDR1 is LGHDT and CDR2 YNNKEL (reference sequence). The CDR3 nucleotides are TGTGCCAGCAGCTCCTTGGGGCAGGTCTATGGCTACACCTTC. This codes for CASSSLGQVYGYTF.

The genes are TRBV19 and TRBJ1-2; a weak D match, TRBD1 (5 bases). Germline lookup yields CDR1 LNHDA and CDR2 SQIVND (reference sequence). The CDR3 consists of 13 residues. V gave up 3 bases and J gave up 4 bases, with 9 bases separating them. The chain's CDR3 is CASSILGGYGYTF. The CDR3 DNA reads TGTGCCAGTAGTATTCTCGGGGGCTATGGCTACACCTTC.

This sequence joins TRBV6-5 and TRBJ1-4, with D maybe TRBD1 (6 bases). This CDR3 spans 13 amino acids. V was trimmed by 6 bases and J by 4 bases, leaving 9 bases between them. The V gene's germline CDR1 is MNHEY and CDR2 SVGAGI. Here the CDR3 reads CASRRGINEKLFF. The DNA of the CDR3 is TGTGCCAGCAGAAGGGGGATTAATGAAAAACTGTTTTTT.

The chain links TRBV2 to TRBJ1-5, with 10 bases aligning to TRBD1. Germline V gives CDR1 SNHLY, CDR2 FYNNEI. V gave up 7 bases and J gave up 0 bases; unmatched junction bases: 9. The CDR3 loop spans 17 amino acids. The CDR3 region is CASTMGQGFYSNQPQHF. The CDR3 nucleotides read TGTGCCAGCACCATGGGACAGGGGTTCTATAGCAATCAGCCCCAGCATTTT. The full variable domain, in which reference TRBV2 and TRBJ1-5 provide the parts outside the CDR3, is EPEVTQTPSHQVTQMGQEVILRCVPISNHLYFYWYRQILGQKVEFLVSFYNNEISEKSEIFDDQFSVERPDGSNFTLKIRSTKLEDSAMYFCASTMGQGFYSNQPQHFGDGTRLSIL.

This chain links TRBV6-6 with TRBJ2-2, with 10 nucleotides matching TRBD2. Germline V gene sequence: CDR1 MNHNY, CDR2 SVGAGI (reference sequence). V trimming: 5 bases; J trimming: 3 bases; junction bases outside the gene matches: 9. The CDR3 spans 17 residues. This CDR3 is CASSPSGGAPHTGELFF. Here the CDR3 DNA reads TGTGCCAGCAGTCCCAGCGGGGGGGCCCCCCACACCGGGGAGCTGTTTTTT.

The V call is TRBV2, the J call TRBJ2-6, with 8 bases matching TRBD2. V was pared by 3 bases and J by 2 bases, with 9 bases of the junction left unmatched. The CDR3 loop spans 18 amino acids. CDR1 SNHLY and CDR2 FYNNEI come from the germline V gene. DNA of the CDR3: TGTGCCAGCAGTGATCTGCAGCGGGGGTGGGCTGGGGCCAACGTCCTGACTTTC. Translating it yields CASSDLQRGWAGANVLTF. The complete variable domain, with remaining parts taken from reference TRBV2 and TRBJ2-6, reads EPEVTQTPSHQVTQMGQEVILRCVPISNHLYFYWYRQILGQKVEFLVSFYNNEISEKSEIFDDQFSVERPDGSNFTLKIRSTKLEDSAMYFCASSDLQRGWAGANVLTFGAGSRLTVL.

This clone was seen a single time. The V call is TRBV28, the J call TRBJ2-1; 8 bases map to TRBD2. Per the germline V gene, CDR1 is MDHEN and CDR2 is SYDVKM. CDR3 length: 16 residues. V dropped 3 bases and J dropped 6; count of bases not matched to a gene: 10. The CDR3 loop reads CASSFIKREWPNEQFF. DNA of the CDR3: TGTGCCAGCAGTTTCATTAAGCGGGAGTGGCCCAATGAGCAGTTCTTC.

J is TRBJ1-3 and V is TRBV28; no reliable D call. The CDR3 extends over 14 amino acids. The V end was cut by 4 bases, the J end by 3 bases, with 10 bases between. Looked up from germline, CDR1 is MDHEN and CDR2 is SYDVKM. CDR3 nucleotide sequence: TGTGCCAGCAGTTATTTCGATCGTGGAAACACCATATATTTT. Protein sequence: CASSYFDRGNTIYF.

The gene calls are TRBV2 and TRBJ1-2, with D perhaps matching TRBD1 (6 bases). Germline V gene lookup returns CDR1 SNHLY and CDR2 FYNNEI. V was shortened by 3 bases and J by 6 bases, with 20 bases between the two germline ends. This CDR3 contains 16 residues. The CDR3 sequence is CASSESLQGVKDGYTF. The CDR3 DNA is TGTGCCAGCAGTGAGTCCCTACAGGGAGTAAAGGATGGCTACACCTTC.

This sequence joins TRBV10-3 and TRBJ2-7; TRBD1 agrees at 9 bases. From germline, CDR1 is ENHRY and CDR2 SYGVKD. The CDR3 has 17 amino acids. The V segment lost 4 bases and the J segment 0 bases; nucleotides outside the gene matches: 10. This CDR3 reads CAISAATGGHSSYEQYF. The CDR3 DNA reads TGTGCCATCAGTGCGGCGACAGGGGGTCACAGCTCCTACGAGCAGTACTTC.

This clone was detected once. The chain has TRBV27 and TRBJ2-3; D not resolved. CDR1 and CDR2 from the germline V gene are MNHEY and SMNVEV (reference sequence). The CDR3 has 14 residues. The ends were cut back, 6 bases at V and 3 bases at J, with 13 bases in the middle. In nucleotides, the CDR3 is TGTGCCAGCAGCACCCTTAGGGCGACAGATACGCAGTATTTT. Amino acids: CASSTLRATDTQYF.

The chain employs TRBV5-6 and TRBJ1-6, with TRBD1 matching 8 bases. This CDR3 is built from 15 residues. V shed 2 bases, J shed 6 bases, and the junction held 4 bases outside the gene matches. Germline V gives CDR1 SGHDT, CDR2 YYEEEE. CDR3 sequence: CASSFGTGPNSPLHF. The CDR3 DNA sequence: TGTGCCAGCAGCTTTGGGACAGGCCCTAATTCACCCCTCCACTTT.

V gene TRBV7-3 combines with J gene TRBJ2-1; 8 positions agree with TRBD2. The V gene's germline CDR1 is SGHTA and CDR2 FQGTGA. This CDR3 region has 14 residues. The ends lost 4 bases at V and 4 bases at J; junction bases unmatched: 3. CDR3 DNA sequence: TGTGCCAGCAGCTCCGGGGGGGCGTACAATGAGCAGTTCTTC. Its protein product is CASSSGGAYNEQFF.

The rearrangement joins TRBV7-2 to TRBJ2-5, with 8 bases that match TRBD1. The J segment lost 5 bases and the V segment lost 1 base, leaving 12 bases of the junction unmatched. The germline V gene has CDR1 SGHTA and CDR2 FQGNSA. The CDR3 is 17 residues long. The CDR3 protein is CASSLDGWTGLWETQYF. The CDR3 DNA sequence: TGTGCCAGCAGCTTAGATGGGTGGACAGGGCTTTGGGAGACCCAGTACTTC.

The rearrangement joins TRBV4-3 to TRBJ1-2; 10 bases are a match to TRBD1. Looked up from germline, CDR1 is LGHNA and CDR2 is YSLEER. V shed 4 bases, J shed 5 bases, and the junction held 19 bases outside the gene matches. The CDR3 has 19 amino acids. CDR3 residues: CASSPSVGTGEAKWYGYTF. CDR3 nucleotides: TGCGCCAGCAGCCCTTCCGTAGGGACAGGGGAAGCTAAGTGGTATGGCTACACCTTC.